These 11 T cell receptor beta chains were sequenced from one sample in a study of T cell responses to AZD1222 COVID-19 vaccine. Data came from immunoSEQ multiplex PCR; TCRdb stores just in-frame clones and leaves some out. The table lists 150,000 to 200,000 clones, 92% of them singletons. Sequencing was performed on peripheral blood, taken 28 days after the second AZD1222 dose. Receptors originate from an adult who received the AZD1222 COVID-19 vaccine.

CDR3 amino acids: CASSQLANTGELFF. In DNA form, the CDR3 reads TGCGCCAGCAGTCAACTAGCGAACACCGGGGAGCTGTTTTTT. V is TRBV10-1 and J is TRBJ2-2, with a tentative D call TRBD2 (5 bases). V lost 5 bases, J lost 0 bases, and 7 bases lay in between. Germline CDR1 WNHNN, CDR2 SYGVQD (reference sequence). This CDR3 has 14 amino acids.

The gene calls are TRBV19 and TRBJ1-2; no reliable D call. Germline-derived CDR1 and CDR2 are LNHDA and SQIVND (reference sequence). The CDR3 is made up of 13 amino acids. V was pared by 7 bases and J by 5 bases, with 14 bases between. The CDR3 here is CASTMRGIYGYTF. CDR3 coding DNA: TGTGCCAGTACTATGCGGGGTATTTATGGCTACACCTTC.

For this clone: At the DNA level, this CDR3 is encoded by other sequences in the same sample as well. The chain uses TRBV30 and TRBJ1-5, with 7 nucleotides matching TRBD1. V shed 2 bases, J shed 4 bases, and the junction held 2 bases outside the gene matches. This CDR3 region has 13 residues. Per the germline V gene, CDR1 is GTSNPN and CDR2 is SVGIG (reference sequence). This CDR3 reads CAWSRQGNQPQHF. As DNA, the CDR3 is TGTGCCTGGAGTCGACAGGGAAATCAGCCCCAGCATTTT.

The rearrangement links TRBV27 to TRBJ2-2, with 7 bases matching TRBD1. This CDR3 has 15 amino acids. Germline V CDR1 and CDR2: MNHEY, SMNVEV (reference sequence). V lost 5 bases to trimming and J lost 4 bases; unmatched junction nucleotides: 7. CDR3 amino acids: CASSPLTGITGELFF. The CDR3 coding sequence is TGTGCCAGCAGTCCCTTGACAGGGATCACCGGGGAGCTGTTTTTT.

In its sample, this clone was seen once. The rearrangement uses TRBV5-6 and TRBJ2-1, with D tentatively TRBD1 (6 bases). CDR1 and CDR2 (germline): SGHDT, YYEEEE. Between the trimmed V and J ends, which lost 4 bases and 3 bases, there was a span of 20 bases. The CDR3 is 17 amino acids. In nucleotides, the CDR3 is TGTGCCAGCAGCCACCGGGCGGTGCAGGGGAGCTACAATGAGCAGTTCTTC. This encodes CASSHRAVQGSYNEQFF.

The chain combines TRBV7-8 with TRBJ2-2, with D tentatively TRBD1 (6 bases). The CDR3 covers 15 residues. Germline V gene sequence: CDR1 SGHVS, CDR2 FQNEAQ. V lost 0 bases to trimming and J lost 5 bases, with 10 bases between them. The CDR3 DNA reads TGTGCCAGCAGCTTAGCGCGACAGGAGACCGGGGAGCTGTTTTTT. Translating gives CASSLARQETGELFF.

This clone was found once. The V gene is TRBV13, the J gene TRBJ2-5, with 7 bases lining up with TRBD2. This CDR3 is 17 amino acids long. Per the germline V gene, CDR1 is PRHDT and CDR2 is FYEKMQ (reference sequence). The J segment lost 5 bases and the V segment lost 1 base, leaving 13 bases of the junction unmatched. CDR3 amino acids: CASSLVRSGRGEETQYF. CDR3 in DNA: TGTGCCAGCAGCTTAGTAAGGTCGGGGAGGGGTGAGGAGACCCAGTACTTC.

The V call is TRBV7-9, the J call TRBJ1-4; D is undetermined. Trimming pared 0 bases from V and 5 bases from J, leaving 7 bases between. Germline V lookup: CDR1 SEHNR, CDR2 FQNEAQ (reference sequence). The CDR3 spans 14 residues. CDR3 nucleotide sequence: TGTGCCAGCAGCTTAGCGACAAACAATGAAAAACTGTTTTTT. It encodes CASSLATNNEKLFF.

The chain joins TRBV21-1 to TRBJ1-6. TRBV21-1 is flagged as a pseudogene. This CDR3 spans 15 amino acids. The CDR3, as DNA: TGTGCCAGCAGCAAATGTCCCTCCTATAATTCACCCCTCCACTTT. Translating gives CASSKCPSYNSPLHF.

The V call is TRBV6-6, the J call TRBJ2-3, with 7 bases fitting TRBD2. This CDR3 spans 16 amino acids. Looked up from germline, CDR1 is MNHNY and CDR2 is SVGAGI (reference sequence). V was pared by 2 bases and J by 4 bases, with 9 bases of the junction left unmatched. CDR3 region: CASSYASGVFSDTQYF. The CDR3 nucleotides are TGTGCCAGCAGTTACGCGAGCGGGGTATTTTCAGATACGCAGTATTTT.

CDR3 DNA: TGCGCCAGCAGCAGTGGACCGTACAATGAGCAGTTCTTC. Amino acid sequence: CASSSGPYNEQFF. The chain uses TRBV10-1 and TRBJ2-1, with D unclear. Per the germline V gene, CDR1 is WNHNN and CDR2 is SYGVQD (reference sequence). The V end lost 6 bases, the J end lost 4 bases, and 10 bases lay between the germline ends. The CDR3 covers 13 residues.